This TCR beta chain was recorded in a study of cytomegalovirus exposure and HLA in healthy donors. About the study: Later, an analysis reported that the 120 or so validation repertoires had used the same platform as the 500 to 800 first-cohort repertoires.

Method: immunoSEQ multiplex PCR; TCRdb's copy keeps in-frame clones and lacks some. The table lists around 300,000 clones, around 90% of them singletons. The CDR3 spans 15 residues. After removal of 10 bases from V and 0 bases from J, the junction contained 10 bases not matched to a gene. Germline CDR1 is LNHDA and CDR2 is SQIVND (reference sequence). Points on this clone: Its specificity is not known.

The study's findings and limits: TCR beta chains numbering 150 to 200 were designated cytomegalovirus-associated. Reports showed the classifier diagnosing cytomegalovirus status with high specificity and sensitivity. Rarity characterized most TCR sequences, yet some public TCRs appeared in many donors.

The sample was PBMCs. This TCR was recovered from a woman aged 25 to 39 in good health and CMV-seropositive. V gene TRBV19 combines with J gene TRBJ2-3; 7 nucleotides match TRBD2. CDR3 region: CATRDGGTSTDTQYF. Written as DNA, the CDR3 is TGTGCCACCCGGGACGGGGGGACGAGCACAGATACGCAGTATTTT.